A single sample gave rise to the 16 T cell receptor beta chains below, sequenced in a study of T cell responses to AZD1222 COVID-19 vaccine. Sequencing used immunoSEQ multiplex PCR; TCRdb keeps in-frame clones, though not all of them. The sample contains approximately 150,000 clones, 90% of which appear only once. Sequencing was performed on peripheral blood, taken on day 0 of AZD1222 vaccination. Receptors were obtained from an adult in good health.

This chain uses TRBV7-2 with TRBJ2-7; 12 nucleotides match TRBD2. The CDR3 sequence is 17 residues long. The germline CDR1 and CDR2 sequences are SGHTA and FQGNSA. The V gene end was trimmed by 4 bases and the J gene end by 3 bases; junction bases not matched to a gene: 10. The CDR3, as DNA: TGTGCCAGCAGCTCGTACCATCTAGCGGGGGGGGTCTACGAGCAGTACTTC. It encodes CASSSYHLAGGVYEQYF.

The chain has TRBV2 and TRBJ1-2; D not certain. With 6 bases removed from V and 4 bases from J, the gap between germline ends came to 12 bases. The CDR3 loop spans 13 amino acids. CDR1 is SNHLY and CDR2 is FYNNEI in the germline V gene. CDR3 nucleotides: TGTGCCAGCAGCGCCGGGATCCTCTATGGCTACACCTTC. Amino acids: CASSAGILYGYTF.

The table lists this clone with a few counts. Other DNA sequences from this sample encode an identical CDR3 as well. The gene calls are TRBV7-2 and TRBJ2-3, with 16 bases lining up with TRBD2. CDR1 is SGHTA, CDR2 FQGNSA, per germline. The length of the CDR3 is 17 residues. After removal of 5 bases from V and 5 bases from J, the junction contained 7 bases not matched to a gene. The CDR3 protein is CASSPGTSGGAIDTQYF. The CDR3 region has the DNA TGTGCCAGCAGCCCGGGGACTAGCGGGGGGGCGATAGATACGCAGTATTTT.

CDR3 nucleotides: TGTGCCAGCAGCAAACAGGGGGTTCCCCTCCTGGAGCAGTACTTC. This translates into CASSKQGVPLLEQYF. The chain employs TRBV5-4 and TRBJ2-7, with TRBD1 matching 8 bases. Germline CDR1 is SGHNT and CDR2 is YYREEE (reference sequence). The V segment lost 4 bases and the J segment 7 bases; nucleotides outside the gene matches: 13. CDR3 length: 15 residues.

The table lists this clone with a count of one. The CDR3 nucleotides read TGCGCCAGCGGGGAGGGACAGGGGAGGTCTTCACCCCTCCACTTT. Translated: CASGEGQGRSSPLHF. V is TRBV5-1 and J is TRBJ1-6; 10 nucleotides line up with TRBD1. The junction had 10 bases not matched to a gene; V was cut back by 7 bases and J by 9 bases. This CDR3 has 15 amino acids. Germline assignment: CDR1 SGHRS and CDR2 YFSETQ.

V is TRBV5-1 and J is TRBJ2-2, with 9 bases matching TRBD1. The CDR3 sequence is 17 residues long. Germline V lookup: CDR1 SGHRS, CDR2 YFSETQ. The J segment lost 6 bases and the V segment lost 0 bases, leaving 9 bases of the junction unmatched. CDR3 amino acids: CASSLVGQGIRPGELFF. The CDR3 DNA reads TGCGCCAGCAGCTTGGTCGGACAGGGGATTCGGCCCGGGGAGCTGTTTTTT. Looking up the rest from reference TRBV5-1 and TRBJ2-2 gives the full variable domain: KAGVTQTPRYLIKTRGQQVTLSCSPISGHRSVSWYQQTPGQGLQFLFEYFSETQRNKGNFPGRFSGRQFSNSRSEMNVSTLELGDSALYLCASSLVGQGIRPGELFFGEGSRLTVL.

The V and J genes are TRBV11-2 and TRBJ2-1; 9 bases agree with TRBD2. This CDR3 region has 13 residues. CDR1 SGHAT and CDR2 FQNNGV come from the germline V gene. The junction had 2 bases not matched to a gene; V was cut back by 5 bases and J by 6 bases. CDR3 nucleotide sequence: TGTGCCAGCAGCCATAGCGGGGGCAATGAGCAGTTCTTC. Translation: CASSHSGGNEQFF.

The rearrangement uses TRBV3-1 (or the pseudogene TRBV3-2) and TRBJ1-1, with D unclear. The CDR3 is made up of 12 amino acids. The V end was cut by 0 bases, the J end by 10 bases, with 9 bases between. The germline V gene encodes CDR1 LGHDT and CDR2 YNNKEL (reference sequence). CDR3 in amino acids: CASSQELGRAFF. The CDR3 nucleotides read TGTGCCAGCAGCCAAGAGCTCGGACGAGCTTTCTTT.

V gene TRBV19 combines with J gene TRBJ2-3, with D perhaps TRBD1 or TRBD2 (5 bases each). The CDR3 runs to 14 residues. CDR1 and CDR2 from the germline V gene are LNHDA and SQIVND (reference sequence). The ends were cut back, 8 bases at V and 2 bases at J, with 14 bases in the middle. The CDR3 coding sequence is TGTGCCAGTGGGGACGGCTTATACACAGATACGCAGTATTTT. The encoded protein is CASGDGLYTDTQYF.

This rearrangement joins TRBV7-2 to TRBJ2-2; D may be TRBD1 or TRBD2 (5 bases each). This CDR3 has 15 residues. Trimming stripped 1 base from V and 3 bases from J, with 9 bases between. CDR1 is SGHTA, CDR2 FQGNSA, per germline. The CDR3 bases are TGTGCCAGCAGCTTAGTCCGGGGACACACCGGGGAGCTGTTTTTT. Translation gives CASSLVRGHTGELFF.

The chain carries TRBV29-1 and TRBJ1-2; D is unclear. The CDR3 has 12 amino acids. The V end was cut by 3 bases, the J end by 4 bases, with 9 bases between. Germline V gene lookup returns CDR1 SQVTM and CDR2 ANQGSEA. CDR3 protein: CSVDPAAYGYTF. CDR3 in DNA: TGCAGCGTTGACCCCGCCGCCTATGGCTACACCTTC.

This clone appeared a few times. The chain carries TRBV10-3 and TRBJ1-4; D remains ambiguous. The CDR3 extends over 14 amino acids. Trimming removed 4 bases from V and 2 bases from J, with 8 bases in between. Germline V CDR1 and CDR2: ENHRY, SYGVKD. DNA for the CDR3: TGTGCCATCAGTGCAACAGTTACTAATGAAAAACTGTTTTTT. Translation: CAISATVTNEKLFF.

This sequence joins TRBV5-1 and TRBJ1-4, with no clear D. The CDR3 is made up of 14 amino acids. V dropped 0 bases and J dropped 5 bases, with 8 bases sitting between them. Germline V gene sequence: CDR1 SGHRS, CDR2 YFSETQ. Here the CDR3 reads CASSLGEQNEKLFF. The CDR3 bases are TGCGCCAGCAGCTTGGGCGAACAGAATGAAAAACTGTTTTTT.

The chain employs TRBV2 and TRBJ1-1; possible D gene TRBD1, 5 bases. Germline values: CDR1 SNHLY, CDR2 FYNNEI. V lost 6 bases, J lost 1 base, and 9 bases lay in between. The CDR3 is 13 residues long. CDR3: CASSRQSNTEAFF. CDR3 coding DNA: TGTGCCAGCAGCCGACAGTCGAACACTGAAGCTTTCTTT.

The chain couples TRBV12-5 to TRBJ1-2, with D maybe TRBD1 (6 bases). Germline V gene lookup returns CDR1 LGHNT and CDR2 FRNRAP. The length of the CDR3 is 17 residues. Between the trimmed V and J ends, which lost 1 base and 9 bases, there was a span of 24 bases. The CDR3 sequence is CASGLARGHVDRSRYTF. CDR3 DNA sequence: TGTGCTAGTGGTTTGGCGAGAGGTCATGTCGACAGGTCTCGCTACACCTTC.

This chain connects TRBV5-4 to TRBJ2-3; TRBD2 aligns across 10 bases. CDR1 and CDR2 (germline): SGHNT, YYREEE (reference sequence). CDR3 length: 17 residues. V was pared by 2 bases and J by 2 bases, with 8 bases of the junction left unmatched. The CDR3 DNA sequence: TGTGCCAGCAGCTTAGACCGAAGCGGGGGGGCCACAGATACGCAGTATTTT. It codes for CASSLDRSGGATDTQYF. Looking up the rest from reference TRBV5-4 and TRBJ2-3 gives the full variable domain: ETGVTQSPTHLIKTRGQQVTLRCSSQSGHNTVSWYQQALGQGPQFIFQYYREEENGRGNFPPRFSGLQFPNYSSELNVNALELDDSALYLCASSLDRSGGATDTQYFGPGTRLTVL.